This T cell receptor (beta chain) is drawn from a study of blood T cell repertoires in COVID-19. CDR1 SGHRS and CDR2 YFSETQ come from the germline V gene. The V gene lost 4 bases and the J gene lost 1 base, with 15 bases spanning the gap. The CDR3 has 16 amino acids. Study processing details: Scientists estimated how many nucleated cells there were by amplifying reference gene primers. The data were produced by immunoSEQ multiplex PCR, yet TCRdb's version contains in-frame clones alone and is incomplete. V, J and clone size derive from that table, while D and trimming were established from the DNA sequence. The sample carries fewer than 350,000 clones, more than 75% recorded once.

The rearrangement uses TRBV5-1 and TRBJ1-5, with TRBD1 as a possible D gene (5 bases). Sequenced material: peripheral blood. The sequence derives from a man between 40 and 49 years old with active or convalescent COVID-19. CDR3 in amino acids: CASSPEGAESNQPQHF. The CDR3, as DNA: TGCGCCAGCAGCCCGGAAGGGGCAGAGAGCAATCAGCCCCAGCATTTT.